This TCR beta chain was captured in a study of T cell responses to AZD1222 COVID-19 vaccine. Worth noting for this clone: What it binds is not known.

Profiling relied on immunoSEQ multiplex PCR, and the TCRdb table lists in-frame clones only, not all of them. The sample has around 69,000 clones, about 88% seen once; the top ten hold 11%. General observations from the study: It should be noted that donors were predominantly white British and more often female, and clonal diversity was possibly underestimated. In all cases, repertoires were sampled only after the peak T cell response.

Trimming took 2 bases from V and 5 from J, leaving 21 bases between them. Germline assignment: CDR1 LNHDA and CDR2 SQIVND (reference sequence). This CDR3 is built from 17 residues. The material sequenced was peripheral blood, taken on day 0 of AZD1222 vaccination. This clonotype was sampled from an adult in good health. J is TRBJ2-5 and V is TRBV19; D perhaps matches TRBD2 (5 bases). CDR3 DNA: TGTGCCAGTAGTATAACCCTTGGAACAGCATGGAGGGAGACCCAGTACTTC. Translation gives CASSITLGTAWRETQYF.